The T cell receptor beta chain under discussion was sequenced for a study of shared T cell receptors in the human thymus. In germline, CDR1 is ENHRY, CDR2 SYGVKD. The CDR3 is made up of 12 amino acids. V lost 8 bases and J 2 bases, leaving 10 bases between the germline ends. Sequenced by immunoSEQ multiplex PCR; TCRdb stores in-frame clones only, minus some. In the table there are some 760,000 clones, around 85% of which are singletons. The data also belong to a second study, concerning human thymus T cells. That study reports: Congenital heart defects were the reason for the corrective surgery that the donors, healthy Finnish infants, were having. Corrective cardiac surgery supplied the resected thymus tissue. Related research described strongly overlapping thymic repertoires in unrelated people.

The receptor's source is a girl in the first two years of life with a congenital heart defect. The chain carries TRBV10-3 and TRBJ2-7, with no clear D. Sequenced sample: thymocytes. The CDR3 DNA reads TGTGCCATCTCTGACTCCACCTACGAGCAGTACTTC. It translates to CAISDSTYEQYF.